Sequencing of this TCR beta chain was carried out in a study of siplizumab effects on memory and regulatory T cells. General study findings and limits: Proliferating Tregs in siplizumab cultures were never verified as suppressive.

Using immunoSEQ multiplex PCR, the repertoire was profiled, and TCRdb retains in-frame clones only, with some absent. The sample lists about 50,000 clones, around 97% seen once, with 0.55% to 0.65% in the top ten. As to this clone: The antigen remains undetermined.

Germline-derived CDR1 and CDR2 are KGHSH and LQKENI. The V end was cut by 4 bases, the J end by 0 bases, with 7 bases between. The CDR3 is 15 residues long. The rearrangement uses TRBV18 and TRBJ2-6, with unresolved D. Sequencing used naive CD4+ T cells sorted from blood. This sequence was found in a human donor in good health. The CDR3 DNA sequence: TGTGCCAGCTCACGACCGAGCTCTGGGGCCAACGTCCTGACTTTC. Amino acids: CASSRPSSGANVLTF.